This TCR beta chain stems from a study of T cells in lung cancer brain metastases (dated by TCRdb to between 2018 and 2020). As for the study more broadly: Of the approximately 22 patients, 15 to 17 had a history of tobacco use, with a median of around 40 pack-years. Of the approximately 20 patients, roughly 17 received no interval therapy between resection of the primary and resection of the metastasis. Median interval between primary and brain metastasis specimen acquisition was less than 400 days. In this study, the TCR beta CDR3 repertoires of fully resected primary non-small cell lung cancers were compared with those of paired brain metastases. The cohort included 20 patients who provided approximately 40 specimens, with each patient contributing one primary lung lesion and one brain metastasis. The median age of the patients at first diagnosis was around 54 years, and the group included 9 males and eleven to twelve females. DNA integrity number averaged about 4 in both primary and metastatic specimens, with no significant difference between sites.

In its sample, this clone was seen a few times. Its antigen target is currently unknown. No much larger clonotype is one base removed from it; base qualities were not supplied. Different DNA sequences within this sample yield the same CDR3. The CDR3 numbers 13 residues from cysteine through phenylalanine. Only the CDR3 portion is preserved as DNA: 39 bases, with reading frame beginning at the first base. CDR1 and CDR2 are read off the germline V gene as SGHAT and FQNNGV. The germline V end is reduced by 5 bases and the J end by 3 bases; junction bases left unmatched: 2. On the study overall, not on this receptor specifically: Effects of preoperative corticosteroids on T cell infiltration in brain metastases could not be controlled. Brain metastases contained significantly fewer unique productive clones than the paired primaries (median about 1,500 versus 4,500). The ten most abundant clones accounted for a significantly larger fraction of the repertoire in brain metastases than in primaries, which suggests clonal expansion. Most clones were specific to a single lesion, and paired lesions overlapped only to a limited degree (mean Morisita index around 0.2). DNA fragmentation in the FFPE samples may have kept the complete infiltrating T cell repertoire from being retrieved.

Each sample received about 2.24 to 5.5 ug of genomic DNA as input, and the DNA input was kept equal within each pair of samples. TCR beta libraries were constructed with the immunoSEQ hsTCRbeta Kit, with multiplexed V and J gene primers used across two PCR steps. Pooled libraries with positive and negative controls were sequenced on an Illumina MiSeq using a 100-cycle paired-end protocol. Under the source paper's analysis protocol: The immunoSEQ vendor processed the raw data into normalized, annotated TCR beta repertoire reports. Richness was defined as the number of unique clones by nucleotide sequence, and the iChao1 and Efron-Thisted estimators were used to extrapolate total richness. To characterize and compare the paired lesions, the analysis used Pielou's evenness, Simpson's index, the proportional abundance of the top-ten clones, and the Morisita overlap index. TCRdb limited this immuneACCESS table to in-frame rearrangements with V and J called. A share of clones is missing; checked studies link under half to unresolved V genes, and the rest is unexplained. V and J calls and clone size are those listed in that table; D and trimming were worked out from the DNA. The sample has about 4,800 clones on record, around 90% of them singletons. The leading ten clones occupy roughly 3.5% of the sample.

Patients underwent resection for synchronous oligometastatic disease or delayed recurrence of a solitary brain metastasis. To avoid including cancers other than NSCLC, any patient with a history of multiple malignancies was excluded. Tumor areas were macrodissected from five deparaffinized roughly 10 um unstained sections under guidance from marked H&E slides. All specimens were fixed in formalin and embedded in paraffin (FFPE). The AllPrep DNA/RNA FFPE Kit was used to extract genomic DNA. The chain joins TRBV11-2 to TRBJ1-2; 8 nucleotides in the junction match TRBD1. The sequence was obtained from a woman aged 50 to 60 with non-small cell lung cancer. What was sequenced was tumor tissue from the primary lung tumor. Taken with the paper, the label for cell subset or site translates to: primary lung cancer lesion. The CDR3 region reads CASSPGQDYGYTF. The DNA sequence is given as TGTGCCAGCAGCCCGGGACAGGACTATGGCTACACCTTC.